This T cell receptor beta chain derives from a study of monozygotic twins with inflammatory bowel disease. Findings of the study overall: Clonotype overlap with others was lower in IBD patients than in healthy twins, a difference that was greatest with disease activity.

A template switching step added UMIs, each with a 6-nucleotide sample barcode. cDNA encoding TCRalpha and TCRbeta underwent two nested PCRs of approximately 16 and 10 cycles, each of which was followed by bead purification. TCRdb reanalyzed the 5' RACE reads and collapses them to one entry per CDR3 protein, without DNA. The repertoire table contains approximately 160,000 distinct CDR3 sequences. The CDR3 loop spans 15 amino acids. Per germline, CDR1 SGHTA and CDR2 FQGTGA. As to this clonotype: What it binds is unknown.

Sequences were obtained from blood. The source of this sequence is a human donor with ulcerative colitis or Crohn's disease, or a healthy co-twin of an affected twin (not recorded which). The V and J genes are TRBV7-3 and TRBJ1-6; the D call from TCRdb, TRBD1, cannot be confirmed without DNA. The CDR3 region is CASSRYGQNNSPLHF.